Here is one TCR beta chain with its context. Its antigen is undetermined. This sample was included in a study of cytomegalovirus exposure and HLA in healthy donors. Study summary: An earlier analysis found fewer than 120 million unique TCR beta sequences from about 179 million T cells. Inside one of the first data releases sat about 85 million unique TCRs taken from HLA-typed donors. Within the Caucasian-associated ancestry cluster were 65% to 85% of the 398 genotyped donors.

Primers for the PCR totalled 60 Vbeta and 13 Jbeta. The table came from immunoSEQ multiplex PCR; TCRdb's copy has only in-frame clones and leaves some out. The table lists about 150,000 clones, around 70% of them singletons, with approximately 2.3% in the top ten. Study-wide points: Being productive about 90% or about 30% of the time was typical of most TCR beta V segments in an earlier analysis.

Germline lookup yields CDR1 LNHNV and CDR2 YYDKDF (reference sequence). CDR3 length: 15 residues. With 6 bases removed from V and 5 bases from J, the gap between germline ends came to 18 bases. This chain joins TRBV15 and TRBJ2-3, with a possible D match to TRBD2 (6 bases). The sequenced material came from PBMCs. The receptor was derived from a man aged 25-45 years in good health and CMV-seronegative. The CDR3 here is CATSHPRGALDTQYF. The CDR3 DNA sequence: TGTGCCACCAGTCACCCTCGCGGGGCGTTAGATACGCAGTATTTT.